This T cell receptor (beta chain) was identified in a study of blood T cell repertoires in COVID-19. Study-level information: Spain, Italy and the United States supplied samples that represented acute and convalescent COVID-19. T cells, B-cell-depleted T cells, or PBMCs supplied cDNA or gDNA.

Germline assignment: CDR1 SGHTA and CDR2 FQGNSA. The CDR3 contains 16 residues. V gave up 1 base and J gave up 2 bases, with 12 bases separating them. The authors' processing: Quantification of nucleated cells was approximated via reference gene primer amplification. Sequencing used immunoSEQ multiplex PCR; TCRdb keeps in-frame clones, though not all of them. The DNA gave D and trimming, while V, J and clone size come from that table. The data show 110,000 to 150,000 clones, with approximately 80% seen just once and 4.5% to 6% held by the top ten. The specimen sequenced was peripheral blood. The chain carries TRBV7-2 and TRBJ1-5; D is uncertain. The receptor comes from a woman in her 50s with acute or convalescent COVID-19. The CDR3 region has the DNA TGTGCCAGCAGCTTAGGGTTCGGGGTCGGCAATCAGCCCCAGCATTTT. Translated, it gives CASSLGFGVGNQPQHF.